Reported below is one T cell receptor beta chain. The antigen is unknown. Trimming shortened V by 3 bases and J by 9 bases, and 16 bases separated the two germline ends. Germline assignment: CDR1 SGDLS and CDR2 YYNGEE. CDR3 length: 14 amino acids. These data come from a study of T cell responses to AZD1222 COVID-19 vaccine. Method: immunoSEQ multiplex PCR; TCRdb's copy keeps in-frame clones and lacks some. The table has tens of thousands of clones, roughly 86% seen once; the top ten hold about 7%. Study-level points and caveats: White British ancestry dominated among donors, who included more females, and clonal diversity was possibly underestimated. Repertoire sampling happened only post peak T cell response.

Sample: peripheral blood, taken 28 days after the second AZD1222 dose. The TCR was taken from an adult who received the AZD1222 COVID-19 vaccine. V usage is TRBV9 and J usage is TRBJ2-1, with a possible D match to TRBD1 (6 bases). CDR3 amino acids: CASSELTGVGEQFF. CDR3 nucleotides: TGTGCCAGCAGCGAACTGACAGGAGTGGGTGAGCAGTTCTTC.